This T cell receptor beta chain was retrieved from a study of T cells after yellow fever vaccination. The 5'RACE template-switching step produced TCR cDNA and added a universal primer site and UMIs. MiXCR, run by TCRdb on the 5' RACE reads, gives a single entry per CDR3 protein. There are 500,000 to 700,000 distinct CDR3 sequences in the sample; about a fifth occur only once, and about 13% lies in the top ten. The CDR3 has 14 amino acids. The V and J ends lost 4 bases and 7 bases respectively, with 14 bases between them. Germline assignment: CDR1 SGHTA and CDR2 FQGNSA. Sequenced here: PBMCs, sampled 15 days after the yellow fever booster vaccination. This clonotype was obtained from a young man who received the YFV17D yellow fever vaccine. The chain links TRBV7-2 to TRBJ2-1; unclear D gene. The CDR3 spells CASSSSGSRNEQFF. As DNA, the CDR3 is TGTGCCAGCAGCTCCTCCGGGTCCAGGAATGAGCAGTTCTTC. The entire variable domain, with the rest obtained from reference TRBV7-2 and TRBJ2-1, is as follows: GAGVSQSPSNKVTEKGKDVELRCDPISGHTALYWYRQSLGQGLEFLIYFQGNSAPDKSGLPSDRFSAERTGGSVSTLTIQRTQQEDSAVYLCASSSSGSRNEQFFGPGTRLTVL.